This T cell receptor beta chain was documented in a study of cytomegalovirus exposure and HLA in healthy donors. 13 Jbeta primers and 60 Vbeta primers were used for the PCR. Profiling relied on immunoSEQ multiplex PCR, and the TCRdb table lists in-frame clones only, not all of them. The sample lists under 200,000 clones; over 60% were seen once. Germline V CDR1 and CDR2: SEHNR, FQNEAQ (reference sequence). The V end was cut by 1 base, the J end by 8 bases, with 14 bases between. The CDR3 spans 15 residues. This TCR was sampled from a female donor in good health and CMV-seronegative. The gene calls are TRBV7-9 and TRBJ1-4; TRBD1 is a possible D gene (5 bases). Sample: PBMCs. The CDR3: CASSLGSGGGEKLFF. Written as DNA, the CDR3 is TGTGCCAGCAGCTTAGGCTCCGGGGGTGGGGAAAAACTGTTTTTT.